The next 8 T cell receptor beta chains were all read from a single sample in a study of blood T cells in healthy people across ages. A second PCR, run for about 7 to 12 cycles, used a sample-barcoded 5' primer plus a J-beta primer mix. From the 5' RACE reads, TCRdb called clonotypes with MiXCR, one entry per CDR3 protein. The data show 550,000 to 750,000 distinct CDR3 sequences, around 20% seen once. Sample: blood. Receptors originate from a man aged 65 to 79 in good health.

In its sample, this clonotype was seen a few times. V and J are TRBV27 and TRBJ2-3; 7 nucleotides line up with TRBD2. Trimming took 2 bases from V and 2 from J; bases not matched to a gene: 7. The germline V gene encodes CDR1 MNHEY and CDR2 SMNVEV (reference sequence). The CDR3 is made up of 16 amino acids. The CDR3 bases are TGTGCCAGCAGTTTAATGATCAGCGGGACCACAGATACGCAGTATTTT. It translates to CASSLMISGTTDTQYF.

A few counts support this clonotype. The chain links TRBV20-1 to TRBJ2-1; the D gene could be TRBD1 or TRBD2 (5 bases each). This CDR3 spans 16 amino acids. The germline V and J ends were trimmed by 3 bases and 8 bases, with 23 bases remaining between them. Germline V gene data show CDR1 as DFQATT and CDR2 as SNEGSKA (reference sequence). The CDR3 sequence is CSARTPWGSGMHEQFF. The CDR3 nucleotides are TGCAGTGCTAGGACCCCCTGGGGGAGTGGGATGCATGAGCAGTTCTTC.

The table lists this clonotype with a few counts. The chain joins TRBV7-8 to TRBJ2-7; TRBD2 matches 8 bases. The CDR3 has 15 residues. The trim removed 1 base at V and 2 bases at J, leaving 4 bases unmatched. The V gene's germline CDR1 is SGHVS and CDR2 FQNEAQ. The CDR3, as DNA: TGTGCCAGCAGCTTAGGACGAGCGGGAGCCTACGAGCAGTACTTC. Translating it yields CASSLGRAGAYEQYF.

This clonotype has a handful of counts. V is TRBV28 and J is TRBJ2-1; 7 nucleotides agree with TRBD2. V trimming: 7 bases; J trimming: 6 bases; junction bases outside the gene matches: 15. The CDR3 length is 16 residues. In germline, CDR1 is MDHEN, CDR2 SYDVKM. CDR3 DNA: TGTGCCAGCAATACTGCGACAAGACTAGCCGTCAATGAGCAGTTCTTC. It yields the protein CASNTATRLAVNEQFF. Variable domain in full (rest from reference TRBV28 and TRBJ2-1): DVKVTQSSRYLVKRTGEKVFLECVQDMDHENMFWYRQDPGLGLRLIYFSYDVKMKEKGDIPEGYSVSREKKERFSLILESASTNQTSMYLCASNTATRLAVNEQFFGPGTRLTVL.

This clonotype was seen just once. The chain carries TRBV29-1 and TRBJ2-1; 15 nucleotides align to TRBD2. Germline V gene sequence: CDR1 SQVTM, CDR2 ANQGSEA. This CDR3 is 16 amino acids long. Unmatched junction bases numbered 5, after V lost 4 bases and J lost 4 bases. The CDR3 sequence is CSVGGLAGGLYNEQFF. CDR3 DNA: TGCAGCGTTGGTGGACTAGCGGGAGGGCTTTACAATGAGCAGTTCTTC.

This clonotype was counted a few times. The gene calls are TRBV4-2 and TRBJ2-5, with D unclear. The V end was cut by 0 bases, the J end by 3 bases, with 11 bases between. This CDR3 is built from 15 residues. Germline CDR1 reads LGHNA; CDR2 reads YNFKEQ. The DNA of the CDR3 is TGTGCCAGCAGCCAAGATAGGAGAGTAAAAGAGACCCAGTACTTC. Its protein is CASSQDRRVKETQYF.

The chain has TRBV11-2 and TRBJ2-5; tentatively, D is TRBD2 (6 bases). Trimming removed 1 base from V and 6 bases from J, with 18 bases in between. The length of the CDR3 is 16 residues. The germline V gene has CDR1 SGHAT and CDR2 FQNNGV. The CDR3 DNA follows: TGTGCCAGCAGCTTAGTAGGAGGGACCGGGACGAAGACCCAGTACTTC. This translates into CASSLVGGTGTKTQYF. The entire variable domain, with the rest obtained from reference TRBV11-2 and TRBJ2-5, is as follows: EAGVAQSPRYKIIEKRQSVAFWCNPISGHATLYWYQQILGQGPKLLIQFQNNGVVDDSQLPKDRFSAERLKGVDSTLKIQPAKLEDSAVYLCASSLVGGTGTKTQYFGPGTRLLVL.

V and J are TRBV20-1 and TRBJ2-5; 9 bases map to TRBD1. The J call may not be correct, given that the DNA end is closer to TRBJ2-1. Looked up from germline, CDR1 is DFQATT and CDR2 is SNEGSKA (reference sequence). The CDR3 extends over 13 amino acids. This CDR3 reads CSARNTGGREQFF. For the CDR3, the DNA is TGCAGTGCTAGAAACACAGGGGGCCGGGAGCAGTTCTTC.